This T cell receptor (beta chain) is from a study of kidney transplant recipient with SARS-CoV-2 infection. Each CDR3 protein is one row after TCRdb ran MiXCR on the reads. The table records 200,000 to 300,000 distinct CDR3 sequences, 29% of them present only once. This clonotype has ten or more counts. This specimen was a blood sample, taken at baseline and between days 110 and 120 from a kidney transplant recipient. This TCR derives from a male patient in his thirties who had COVID-19 and was a kidney transplant recipient. The T cells may partly be graft donor cells.

The CDR3 loop is CASSVGNTLRKTYGYTF. The CDR3 DNA reads as TGTGCCAGCAGCGTGGGAAACACCCTTCGAAAGACCTATGGCTACACCTTC. The chain recombines TRBV3-1 with TRBJ1-2; no clear D gene. V was trimmed by 5 bases and J by 4 bases, leaving 23 bases between them. CDR1 is LGHDT and CDR2 is YNNKEL in the germline V gene (reference sequence). This CDR3 spans 17 amino acids.